Listed below are T cell receptor beta chains from one sample, sequenced in a study of technical replicates of blood from a handful of donors. The repertoire was sequenced with immunoSEQ multiplex PCR; TCRdb's copy has only in-frame clones and lacks some. Counted here are about 73,000 clones, approximately 91% occurring once; the ten biggest clones make up about 4.7%. The sample consisted of PBMCs. The receptor set was obtained from a human donor in good health. Some clones in this sample may be carry-over from other donors' samples. CDR3s include the opening cysteine and the closing phenylalanine or tryptophan. The D gene is left open where the match is weak. Clone size is stated in some rows and not others, as once, few, many or a class when expanded.

clone_size,j_call,d_call,v_call,cdr3_nt,cdr3_aa
NA,TRBJ1-2,TRBD1,TRBV28,TGTGCCAGCAGACGAACAGTACTGGACAGGGGACCAGAAACTAATGGCTACACCTTC,CASRRTVLDRGPETNGYTF
NA,TRBJ2-1,TRBD2,TRBV5-1,TGCGCCAGCAGCCCTGTGGCTAGCGGGTCCTACAATGAGCAGTTCTTC,CASSPVASGSYNEQFF
NA,TRBJ1-2,NA,TRBV6-1,TGTGCCACGGAGGGGTTCTATGGCTACACCTTC,CATEGFYGYTF
NA,TRBJ2-2,TRBD2,TRBV5-1,TGCGCCAGCAGCTTGGCAGGGACTAGCGTTACCGGGGAGCTGTTTTTT,CASSLAGTSVTGELFF
NA,TRBJ2-7,TRBD2,TRBV29-1,TGCAGCGTTGTCGGACTAGCGGGGGGTCGCTACGAGCAGTACTTC,CSVVGLAGGRYEQYF
NA,TRBJ1-4,NA,TRBV2,TGTGCCAGCAGTGAAGCGGCGGGGGGGACTAATGAAAAACTGTTTTTT,CASSEAAGGTNEKLFF
NA,TRBJ2-3,TRBD1,TRBV7-7,TGTGCCAGCAGCATTGGGACAGGACCCGCAGATACGCAGTATTTT,CASSIGTGPADTQYF
NA,TRBJ1-4,NA,TRBV5-1,TGCGCCAGCGGAGGGACCTCAACTAATGAAAAACTGTTTTTT,CASGGTSTNEKLFF
NA,TRBJ2-7,NA,TRBV5-6,TGTGCCAGCAGCTGGGCTTACGAGCAGTACTTC,CASSWAYEQYF
NA,TRBJ2-7,TRBD2,TRBV7-2,TGTGCCAGCAGCCCCGGCCGCGGGGGGTTATACGAGCAGTACTTC,CASSPGRGGLYEQYF
NA,TRBJ2-7,NA,TRBV4-3,TGCGCCAGCAGCCAGGGTCGAGAGGGTGAGCAGTACTTC,CASSQGREGEQYF
NA,TRBJ2-7,NA,TRBV6-6,TGTGCCAGCAGAGAACGGGACAAGCAGAGGAAGTACTTC,CASRERDKQRKYF
NA,TRBJ2-5,TRBD2,TRBV2,TGTGCCAGTGGGGGGGGACTAGCGGGGGAAGAGACCCAGTACTTC,CASGGGLAGEETQYF
NA,TRBJ2-7,NA,TRBV7-3,TGTGCCAGCAGCGCTGGCGGGGCGGAGGAGCAGTACTTC,CASSAGGAEEQYF
NA,TRBJ2-7,NA,TRBV4-3,TGCGCCAGCAGCCAAGAAGACAGCACCTACGAGCAGTACTTC,CASSQEDSTYEQYF
once,TRBJ2-3,TRBD1,TRBV30,TGTGCCTGGAGTCTAGCAGGGGGCGGGGATACGCAGTATTTT,CAWSLAGGGDTQYF
NA,TRBJ2-3,NA,TRBV4-2,TGTGCCAGCAGCCAGGCTAGCGGCACAGATACGCAGTATTTT,CASSQASGTDTQYF
NA,TRBJ2-7,TRBD2,TRBV2,TGTGCCAGCAGTGGTGGTACTAGCGGGCTTCTGTTCTACGAGCAGTACTTC,CASSGGTSGLLFYEQYF
once,TRBJ2-3,NA,TRBV2,TGTGCCAGCAGTGAAGCACCCAGTACGCAGTATTTT,CASSEAPSTQYF
once,TRBJ2-3,NA,TRBV12-2,TGTGCAAGTCGCTTAGCGGCTAGCACAGATACGCAGTATTTT,CASRLAASTDTQYF
NA,TRBJ2-7,TRBD2,TRBV2,TGTGCCAGCAGTGAAGGGGAGCTAGCGGGGGGGCGTTCAACTTCCCACGAGCAGTACTTC,CASSEGELAGGRSTSHEQYF
once,TRBJ2-5,NA,TRBV5-1,TGCGCCAGCAGCTTGGGCAGGGGTAAAGAGACCCAGTACTTC,CASSLGRGKETQYF
NA,TRBJ1-5,NA,TRBV7-9,TGTGCCAGCAGCTTAGCGTCAGGGCCAGGGCAGCCCCAGCATTTT,CASSLASGPGQPQHF
NA,TRBJ2-2,TRBD1,TRBV15,TGTGCCACCAGCAGAGGACAGGGTCGTGGGGGTCGAGCAAACACCGGGGAGCTGTTTTTT,CATSRGQGRGGRANTGELFF
NA,TRBJ1-1,NA,TRBV4-3,TGCGCCAGCAGCCAAGAATTCCGGGGAATGGTCACTGAAGCTTTCTTT,CASSQEFRGMVTEAFF
NA,TRBJ2-1,NA,TRBV4-3,TGCGCCAGCAGCCGGGAGGCCCTCCATGAGCAGTTCTTC,CASSREALHEQFF
NA,TRBJ2-1,NA,TRBV13,TGTGCCAGCAATCGGGGAGAACATGATGAGCAGTTCTTC,CASNRGEHDEQFF
NA,TRBJ2-1,TRBD1,TRBV28,TGTGCCAGCAGCCTAGCTGGGGGACAGGGGTACAATGAGCAGTTCTTC,CASSLAGGQGYNEQFF
NA,TRBJ1-1,NA,TRBV5-1,TGCGCCAGCAGCTTGGGACTGACAGGGAACACTGAAGCTTTCTTT,CASSLGLTGNTEAFF
NA,TRBJ2-7,NA,TRBV7-3,TGTGCCAGCAGCCAGCAAGGTCAGGGCGGCGAGCAGTACTTC,CASSQQGQGGEQYF
NA,TRBJ2-6,TRBD1,TRBV7-2,TGTGCCAGCAGCTTAGGGGCCCCGGGACAGGGGTCTGGGGCCAACGTCCTGACTTTC,CASSLGAPGQGSGANVLTF
NA,TRBJ2-1,TRBD2,TRBV10-3,TGTGCCATCCCCCTGACTAGCGGGGGGCCAGGTCTGTCCTACAATGAGCAGTTCTTC,CAIPLTSGGPGLSYNEQFF
NA,TRBJ2-7,TRBD2,TRBV6-5,TGTGCCAGCAGGTTCGGGCTAGCGGGTACCTACGAGCAGTACTTC,CASRFGLAGTYEQYF
once,TRBJ2-1,TRBD2,TRBV5-1,TGCGCCAGCAGCGGAGCGGGAGGTTACAATGAGCAGTTCTTC,CASSGAGGYNEQFF
NA,TRBJ2-1,TRBD2,TRBV7-6,TGTGCCAGCAGCTTCGGGCTAGCGGGGGAGTCACCTCCATACAATGAGCAGTTCTTC,CASSFGLAGESPPYNEQFF
NA,TRBJ2-1,NA,TRBV11-3,TGTGCCAGCAGCTTAGGGTCGCGGGAGCAGTTCTTC,CASSLGSREQFF
once,TRBJ1-6,NA,TRBV6-5,TGTGCCAGCAGTTACTCTGGCCAGGGAAGATCACCCCTCCACTTT,CASSYSGQGRSPLHF
NA,TRBJ2-5,TRBD1,TRBV19,TGTGCCAGTAGTTTACCGGGACAGGGGGACGAGACCCAGTACTTC,CASSLPGQGDETQYF
NA,TRBJ1-6,NA,TRBV5-4,TGTGCCAGCAGCTTGGACTTTTCACCCCTCCACTTT,CASSLDFSPLHF
NA,TRBJ2-1,TRBD2,TRBV5-1,TGCGCCAGCAGCTTAGGGACTAGCGGGAGCGATGAGCAGTTCTTC,CASSLGTSGSDEQFF
NA,TRBJ2-3,NA,TRBV2,TGTGCCAGCAGTGAAAGTCGGACAGATACGCAGTATTTT,CASSESRTDTQYF